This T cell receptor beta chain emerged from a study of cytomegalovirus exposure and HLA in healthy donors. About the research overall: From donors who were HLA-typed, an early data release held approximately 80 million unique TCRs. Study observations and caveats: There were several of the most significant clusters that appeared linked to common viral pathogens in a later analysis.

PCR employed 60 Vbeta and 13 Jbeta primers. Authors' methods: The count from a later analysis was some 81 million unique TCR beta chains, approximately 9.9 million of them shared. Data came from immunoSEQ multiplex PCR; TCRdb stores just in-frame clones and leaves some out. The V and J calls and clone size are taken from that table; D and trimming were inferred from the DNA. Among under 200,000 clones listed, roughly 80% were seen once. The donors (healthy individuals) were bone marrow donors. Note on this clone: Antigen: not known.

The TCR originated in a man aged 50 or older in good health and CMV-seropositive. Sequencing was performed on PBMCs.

The CDR3 DNA follows: TGCGCCAGCAGCCCTGACTCCCCCTCCTACAATGAGCAGTTCTTC. Its protein is CASSPDSPSYNEQFF. The J gene is TRBJ2-1, the V gene TRBV4-1; D unclear. This CDR3 is built from 15 residues. The germline gives CDR1 MGHRA, CDR2 YSYEKL. V was pared by 4 bases and J by 0 bases, with 10 bases between.